The present TCR beta chain was sequenced within a study of T cell responses to AZD1222 COVID-19 vaccine. The assay was immunoSEQ multiplex PCR, and TCRdb's table has in-frame clones only and misses some. The table lists tens of thousands of clones, more than 90% of them singletons. Study results and caveats: Vaccine-associated CD4 TCRs ranged over spike, dominating at 160-218 and 743-854.

About this clone itself: Its antigen remains unknown. The identical CDR3 is also encoded by other nucleotide sequences in the sample.

Germline CDR1 is LNHDA and CDR2 is SQIVND (reference sequence). V shed 5 bases and J 5 bases; nucleotides not matched to a gene: 7. This CDR3 spans 14 amino acids. The material was peripheral blood, obtained on day 0 of AZD1222 vaccination. This sequence originates from an adult in good health. The chain links TRBV19 to TRBJ1-1; 8 bases fit TRBD1. In DNA form, the CDR3 reads TGTGCCAGTAGTTCCCACAGGGGGAGAACTGAAGCTTTCTTT. Translating gives CASSSHRGRTEAFF.